The T cell receptor beta chain under discussion was sequenced for a study of blood T cells in healthy people across ages. This clonotype was detected a few times. With 1 base removed from V and 7 bases from J, the gap between germline ends came to 14 bases. Germline CDR1 is SGHAT and CDR2 is FQNNGV. The length of the CDR3 is 14 residues. Sample-barcoded 5' priming and a J-beta primer mix drove a second PCR of roughly 6 to 12 cycles. A 12-random-nucleotide template-switch adaptor tagged each cDNA molecule. MiXCR was run by TCRdb on the 5' RACE reads, yielding one entry per CDR3 protein. Among 1.5 million to 2 million distinct CDR3 sequences listed, 25% to 30% were seen once.

The chain links TRBV11-2 to TRBJ2-7; possible D gene TRBD2, 5 bases. The TCR originated in a woman aged 25-40 years in good health. Sequenced sample: blood. CDR3 DNA: TGTGCCAGCAGCTTAGGTAGCGTCCAAGGGGAGCAGTACTTC. Translation: CASSLGSVQGEQYF.